Below, 21 T cell receptor beta chains from the same sample are listed, as sequenced in a study of shared clonotypes between healthy human individuals. Repertoires were generated with immunoSEQ multiplex PCR, while TCRdb's copy carries only in-frame clones and drops some. Of about 1.1 million clones detected, approximately 75% appear once; the ten largest clones hold 0.89%. The sequencing sample was made of memory CD4+ T cells from PBMCs. Subset denoted: CD45RA-negative fraction. The receptors originated from a man between 18 and 29 years old in good health. Some clones in this sample may be carry-over from other donors' samples.

The chain joins TRBV28 to TRBJ1-2; 8 bases align to TRBD1. The V and J ends lost 6 bases and 7 bases, in that order; junction bases with no gene match: 13. Germline loops: CDR1 MDHEN, CDR2 SYDVKM. This CDR3 is 15 amino acids long. CDR3 in amino acids: CASSPGGGIVSGYTF. CDR3 bases: TGTGCCAGCAGCCCAGGGGGCGGGATCGTTTCTGGCTACACCTTC.

This clone was observed a handful of times. V gene TRBV15 combines with J gene TRBJ1-2; D might be TRBD1 (6 bases). This CDR3 has 19 residues. Germline V CDR1 and CDR2: LNHNV, YYDKDF (reference sequence). The V gene lost 0 bases and the J gene lost 7 bases, with 27 bases spanning the gap. The CDR3 sequence: CATSRDFWGWDTVGVGYTF. The CDR3 DNA follows: TGTGCCACCAGCAGAGATTTCTGGGGTTGGGACACTGTTGGCGTTGGCTACACCTTC.

The V and J genes are TRBV27 and TRBJ2-7; D is perhaps TRBD1 (6 bases). Germline V lookup: CDR1 MNHEY, CDR2 SMNVEV (reference sequence). The V and J ends lost 3 bases and 2 bases respectively, with 20 bases between them. The CDR3 extends over 17 amino acids. CDR3 sequence reads: CASSFIFSGRGTYEQYF. The CDR3 DNA reads TGTGCCAGCAGTTTTATTTTTTCGGGCAGGGGTACCTACGAGCAGTACTTC.

The chain uses TRBV28 and TRBJ2-5, with 9 bases matching TRBD1. V lost 5 bases and J lost 4; bases outside the gene matches: 8. Per the germline V gene, CDR1 is MDHEN and CDR2 is SYDVKM. CDR3 length equals 15 residues. The CDR3 DNA follows: TGTGCCAGCAGTCCCCGCCGGACAGGGGTAGAGACCCAGTACTTC. Translating gives CASSPRRTGVETQYF.

The CDR3 region is CASSQAGTSGGSGNVWDTQYF. Here the CDR3 DNA reads TGTGCCAGCAGCCAAGCCGGGACTAGCGGGGGGTCCGGAAATGTTTGGGATACGCAGTATTTT. This chain connects TRBV4-2 to TRBJ2-3; 15 nucleotides line up with TRBD2. V gave up 1 base and J gave up 6 bases; unmatched junction bases: 17. Germline lookup yields CDR1 LGHNA and CDR2 YNFKEQ. This CDR3 comprises 21 residues.

The chain's CDR3 is CASSTKGTGAYGYTF. As DNA, the CDR3 is TGTGCCAGCAGCACAAAAGGGACAGGTGCTTATGGCTACACCTTC. This chain connects TRBV5-4 to TRBJ1-2; 8 nucleotides align to TRBD1. The CDR3 consists of 15 residues. The J segment lost 5 bases and the V segment lost 4 bases, leaving 10 bases of the junction unmatched. Per germline, CDR1 SGHNT and CDR2 YYREEE (reference sequence).

J is TRBJ1-1 and V is TRBV18, with a tentative D call TRBD1 (5 bases). CDR3 length: 16 amino acids. V lost 6 bases and J lost 3, with 20 bases in between. Germline CDR1 is KGHSH and CDR2 is LQKENI. The CDR3 region has the DNA TGTGCCAGCTCGGCTAACCCGGGGGTCTGGGACACTGAAGCTTTCTTT. Protein: CASSANPGVWDTEAFF.

V gene TRBV7-3 combines with J gene TRBJ2-7; the match to TRBD1 covers 11 bases. Germline CDR1 is SGHTA and CDR2 is FQGTGA. This CDR3 spans 14 amino acids. The V gene end was trimmed by 5 bases and the J gene end by 7 bases; junction bases not matched to a gene: 7. CDR3 protein: CASSPGQGAREQYF. The CDR3 nucleotides read TGTGCCAGCAGCCCTGGACAGGGGGCGAGGGAGCAGTACTTC.

V is TRBV5-1 and J is TRBJ2-7; 8 bases agree with TRBD1. CDR3 length: 15 amino acids. From germline, CDR1 is SGHRS and CDR2 YFSETQ. J lost 2 bases, V lost 0 bases, and 4 bases had no gene match. The CDR3: CASSLGTGHPYEQYF. In nucleotides, the CDR3 is TGCGCCAGCAGCTTGGGGACAGGGCACCCCTACGAGCAGTACTTC.

The genes are TRBV6-1 and TRBJ2-1; D not resolved. Germline V CDR1 and CDR2: MNHNS, SASEGT. Trimming shortened V by 7 bases and J by 1 base, and 2 bases separated the two germline ends. The CDR3 is 11 residues long. The DNA for the CDR3 is TGTGCCAGCAAATCCTACAATGAGCAGTTCTTC. Protein: CASKSYNEQFF.

The chain joins TRBV19 to TRBJ1-5; possibly TRBD1 for D (5 bases). CDR3 size: 14 residues. Trimming left V 5 bases short and J 7 bases short, with 15 bases between. Germline-derived CDR1 and CDR2 are LNHDA and SQIVND (reference sequence). CDR3 loop: CASSVDSWDQPQHF. CDR3 coding DNA: TGTGCCAGTAGTGTGGACTCTTGGGACCAGCCCCAGCATTTT.

V and J are TRBV14 and TRBJ2-4; 8 positions agree with TRBD2. The germline V gene encodes CDR1 SGHDN and CDR2 FVKESK. V was pared by 6 bases and J by 4 bases, with 5 bases of the junction left unmatched. The CDR3 has 14 amino acids. CDR3 loop: CASSPTSGKNIQYF. Here the CDR3 DNA reads TGTGCCAGCAGTCCTACTAGCGGTAAAAACATTCAGTACTTC.

The J gene is TRBJ2-7, the V gene TRBV7-9; D is ambiguous. Per germline, CDR1 SEHNR and CDR2 FQNEAQ (reference sequence). This CDR3 spans 12 amino acids. V was shortened by 1 base and J by 7 bases, with 8 bases between the two germline ends. The CDR3 is CASSLVGREQYF. In nucleotides, the CDR3 is TGTGCCAGCAGCTTAGTTGGGCGGGAGCAGTACTTC.

The chain combines TRBV6-1 with TRBJ1-2; 8 bases match TRBD1. V dropped 4 bases and J dropped 5; count of bases not matched to a gene: 15. The CDR3 totals 17 residues. The germline CDR1 and CDR2 sequences are MNHNS and SASEGT. CDR3 amino acids: CASSVGFTAGGRYGYTF. Here the CDR3 DNA reads TGTGCCAGCAGTGTCGGGTTTACTGCAGGGGGCCGGTATGGCTACACCTTC.

The chain employs TRBV7-9 and TRBJ2-7; 7 bases map to TRBD1. V dropped 7 bases and J dropped 0; count of bases not matched to a gene: 9. The CDR3 extends over 15 amino acids. CDR1 is SEHNR, CDR2 FQNEAQ, per germline (reference sequence). The CDR3 protein is CASTAGTASSYEQYF. The CDR3 nucleotides read TGTGCCAGCACAGCCGGGACAGCGAGCTCCTACGAGCAGTACTTC.

The V gene is TRBV30, the J gene TRBJ2-5; 7 bases align to TRBD1. The DNA end lines up better with TRBJ2-7; the J call may be wrong. Germline values: CDR1 GTSNPN, CDR2 SVGIG (reference sequence). CDR3 length: 14 residues. The CDR3 reads CAWSGDRAGYEQYF. CDR3 DNA: TGTGCCTGGAGTGGTGACAGGGCTGGGTACGAGCAGTACTTC.

The chain carries TRBV5-1 and TRBJ1-2; 7 bases fit TRBD1. V shed 2 bases, J shed 6 bases, and the junction held 1 base outside the gene matches. From germline, CDR1 is SGHRS and CDR2 YFSETQ. The CDR3 is 12 amino acids. The CDR3, as DNA: TGCGCCAGCAGCTTTACAGGGGATGGCTACACCTTC. Protein product: CASSFTGDGYTF.

The rearrangement links TRBV10-3 to TRBJ1-4; no clear D. This CDR3 has 16 residues. V was trimmed by 0 bases and J by 4 bases, leaving 12 bases between them. Germline V gene sequence: CDR1 ENHRY, CDR2 SYGVKD. The CDR3 sequence is CAISESTRAVNEKLFF. CDR3 sequence (DNA): TGTGCCATCAGTGAGTCAACCCGGGCCGTTAATGAAAAACTGTTTTTT.

The rearrangement joins TRBV20-1 to TRBJ2-7, with TRBD2 matching 7 bases. The CDR3 spans 11 residues. J gave up 7 bases and V 6 bases, and 6 bases lay outside the gene matches. Germline V lookup: CDR1 DFQATT, CDR2 SNEGSKA (reference sequence). CDR3 coding DNA: TGCAGTGCGTTGCCGGGACTAGAGCAGTACTTC. Translating it yields CSALPGLEQYF.

This clone has at least ten counts. The V call is TRBV5-1, the J call TRBJ2-1; tentative D call: TRBD2 (6 bases). The germline V gene has CDR1 SGHRS and CDR2 YFSETQ. V shed 3 bases and J shed 2 bases, with 12 bases lying between them. This CDR3 is built from 15 residues. In nucleotides, the CDR3 is TGCGCCAGCAGCTCATCGGGGGAAACCTACAATGAGCAGTTCTTC. Its translation is CASSSSGETYNEQFF.

This chain joins TRBV6-6 and TRBJ2-1, with a tentative D call TRBD2 (5 bases). Trimming left V 7 bases short and J 1 base short, with 8 bases between. This CDR3 has 13 residues. CDR1 and CDR2 from the germline V gene are MNHNY and SVGAGI (reference sequence). The CDR3 nucleotides read TGTGCCAGCATGAGCGGATCCTACAATGAGCAGTTCTTC. Protein product: CASMSGSYNEQFF.